This T cell receptor beta chain is drawn from a study of shared clonotypes between healthy human individuals (dated by TCRdb to 2018 to 2021). Concerning the study at large: The cohort comprised a couple of women and a few men aged 18 to 49 years. Between about 0.9 and 9 billion PBMCs per donor were obtained by leukapheresis. Different laboratories and diverse techniques were used to prepare libraries and sequence TCR repertoires, to increase sequencing depth and limit assay-specific biases. Blood TCR repertoires of about 5 healthy adults were deeply sequenced to estimate repertoire size and the extent of clonotype sharing between individuals. What the study reported, not specific to this receptor: Based on pairwise subsampling, the degree of clonotype sharing among donors was expected to be affected by sequencing depth. Sampling was restricted to blood, and TCR repertoires in tissues likely differ from the TCR repertoires found in blood. Because the study included only a small number of donors, the genetic and exposure-history diversity represented was limited.

In the germline V gene, CDR1 corresponds to MDHEN and CDR2 to SYDVKM. From V the trimming removes 2 bases and from J it removes 9 bases, while the gene matches leave 6 bases of the junction unaccounted for. The CDR3 measures 15 amino acids from cysteine to phenylalanine. The sequence is cut down to CDR3 DNA, 45 bases in frame from base 1. The donors were healthy, HIV-negative adults who had no recently reported acute infections or vaccinations. All donors were Caucasian adults living in Nashville, Tennessee, USA. For unsorted samples, about 90 million PBMCs were counted and genomic DNA was extracted with the QIAamp DNA Blood Mini kit. Blood was collected by leukapheresis, and PBMCs were isolated by Ficoll-Histopaque density gradient centrifugation and then cryopreserved in liquid nitrogen vapor phase. Using the deep immunoSEQ assay, multiplex PCR amplified TCR CDR3 regions from genomic DNA. Genomic DNA extracted from each cell subset was distributed evenly over all wells of several immunoSEQ 96-well plates, and each plate served as one replicate. For unsorted PBMC, each replicate PCR was loaded with approximately 320 ng genomic DNA, equivalent to about 30,000 T cell genomes. Ten immunoSEQ deep assay plates were used to sequence unsorted PBMC genomic DNA. Purified libraries were quantified with a Qubit 3.0 fluorometer, sized on a Bioanalyzer 2100, and re-quantified with the KAPA Library Quantification kit. Every immunoSEQ 96-well plate was sequenced on a separate single-read 150-cycle Illumina NextSeq 550 flow cell. On the study's bioinformatics: The immunoSEQ output contained only junctional sequences without quality scores, so filtering could not match that applied to full-length reads. To assign V/J genes and CDR3, sequences were annotated using PyIR, a Python wrapper for IgBLAST v1.9, with IMGT germline references. Reads were filtered out if the reads had weak V/J assignments (E-value above 1e-6), no CDR3, stop codons, out-of-frame junctions, or ambiguous translated residues. A V3J clonotype was defined by an identical inferred V gene, J gene, and CDR3 amino acid sequence. Percentage overlap between repertoires was calculated by dividing the number of shared unique clonotypes by the size of the smaller repertoire. Three approaches were used to assess repertoire richness: RTK rarefaction, the Chao1 estimator, and Recon v2.1 estimates of unobserved clonotypes. TCRdb took this table from immuneACCESS and kept in-frame rearrangements with V and J called. Such tables lack part of the clones; where checked against another copy, unresolved V genes explain under half of the gap, and the rest is unexplained. The D gene and trimming were derived from the DNA, and the V and J assignments and clone size from that table. This sample comprises 400,000 to 600,000 clones, roughly 85% of them detected only once. The ten largest clones add up to around 13% of the sample.

For this clone: The target of this receptor is not known. There are no base qualities to consult, and no much larger clone falls within one base.

Sequenced material: PBMCs. The chain is assembled from TRBV28 and TRBJ2-2; 10 middle bases align to TRBD1. This receptor was identified in a woman aged 35 to 49 in good health. Some clones in this sample may be carry-over from other donors' samples. The CDR3 protein: CASSLPGTGDRELFF. The DNA sequence is TGTGCCAGCAGTTTACCCGGGACAGGGGATCGGGAGCTGTTTTTT.